This T cell receptor (beta chain) was retrieved from a study of T cells after yellow fever vaccination (dated by TCRdb to the late 2010s). For context, the study as a whole: The SMART-Seq v4 Ultra Low Input RNA kit was used to prepare libraries from fractions with low cell numbers. To follow T-cell clones before and after both primary and booster YFV17D yellow fever vaccination, bulk TCR alpha and beta repertoires underwent longitudinal sequencing. Two healthy male donors, one aged 18 to 30 and one aged 30 to 40 years, made up the cohort. Bulk PBMC replicates and cell subsets were isolated from blood drawn at multiple timepoints before and after both primary and secondary immunization. What the research found in general, with its limitations: Computational filtering was required because FACS-sorted repertoires could contain abundant contaminating clonotypes from the bulk population. Because only a couple of donors were included in the study, the extent to which the findings can be generalized is limited. The secondary T-cell response was found to be weaker but faster than the primary response, with a peak reached on day 5 rather than on day 15. After the booster, most of the clones that had expanded following primary vaccination were detected again (roughly 97% of CD4 and roughly 88% of CD8), which suggests that memory was broadly maintained. A small fraction of clonotypes appeared in both the CD4 and CD8 compartments, likely as a result of convergent recombination.

Between the V and J ends, shortened by 6 bases and 6 bases respectively, the junction contains 16 bases. From the germline V gene, CDR1 is SGHRS and CDR2 is YFSETQ. Reading from cysteine to phenylalanine, the CDR3 counts 14 amino acids. Only the CDR3 part of the read is kept: 42 bases, read in frame from the first base. Sample treatment or condition, as interpreted from the label and publication: live attenuated yellow fever vaccine strain. At every blood-draw timepoint, two biological replicates of bulk PBMCs were collected. A standard Ficoll-Paque protocol was used to isolate PBMCs from peripheral blood. RNA was extracted with TriZol from bulk PBMCs, CD4 and CD8 fractions, and dextramer-positive and dextramer-negative fractions. TCR cDNA was synthesized by 5'RACE template switching, which introduced a universal primer site and unique molecular identifiers. Priming of cDNA synthesis was performed from both the TCR alpha and TCR beta constant segments. Two PCR steps were used to amplify libraries, with sample barcodes and sequencing adapters being added in the second step. Libraries were sequenced on Illumina HiSeq 2500 (2x100 bp) or NovaSeq (2x150 bp). The original methods were these. MIGEC was used to demultiplex reads and collapse the reads into UMI consensus sequences, and MiXCR was used for V(D)J alignment. Clonotypes responding to the vaccine were identified with edgeR on replicate PBMC samples, with the criteria of FDR below 0.01 and a log2 fold change above 5 up to day 15. Bulk clonotypes were assigned CD4 or CD8 identity according to which sequenced CD4 or CD8 repertoire held them at higher abundance. The raw public data were reprocessed by TCRdb itself: fastp quality trimming at Q25, MiXCR clonotype calling, in-frame beta chains only. For every CDR3 protein sequence, its rows merge into one entry that carries the most common genes and DNA. What appears here as the V and J calls and clone size reflects TCRdb's work, not the paper's. This sample is represented by 300,000 or so distinct CDR3 sequences; roughly 8% of them were singletons. The ten most abundant clones make up 17% of the sample.

This clonotype showed up many times. This clone's antigen is unknown. No base quality information exists; no much larger clone differs at one position. The sequences come from PBMCs, collected about 41 days after the first yellow fever vaccination. This sequence originates from a man aged 18 to 35 who received the YFV17D yellow fever vaccine. Here the chain combines TRBV5-1 and TRBJ2-1; the D match is possibly TRBD1 or TRBD2, with 5 bases aligned in each. The CDR3 is CASIPGPPGNEQFF. In nucleotide form, the sequence is TGCGCCAGCATCCCGGGGCCCCCCGGCAATGAGCAGTTCTTC.